A single sample gave rise to the 10 T cell receptor beta chains below, sequenced in a study of blood T cell repertoires in COVID-19. TCRdb keeps only in-frame clones here, not all; method: immunoSEQ multiplex PCR. The data show 250,000 to 300,000 clones, about nine tenths seen once. What was sequenced was peripheral blood. The receptor source for this set is a woman aged 45-65 years who had recovered from COVID-19.

The genes are TRBV6-2 or TRBV6-3 and TRBJ2-5, with 8 bases that match TRBD2. The germline V gene encodes CDR1 MNHEY and CDR2 SVGEGT. Germline trimming cut 6 bases from V and 5 bases from J; bases unmatched to any gene: 11. There are 15 residues in the CDR3. CDR3: CASSPGGAGEETQYF. The DNA for the CDR3 is TGTGCCAGCAGCCCCGGGGGGGCGGGAGAGGAGACCCAGTACTTC.

The rearrangement joins TRBV7-6 to TRBJ2-2; 9 nucleotides match TRBD1. V lost 1 base, J lost 7 bases, and 16 bases stayed unmatched. CDR3 length: 19 residues. Germline CDR1 reads SGHVS; CDR2 reads FNYEAQ. For the CDR3, the DNA is TGTGCCAGCAGCTTAGAGGCCCTCGGGACAGGGAGTTGGGGCGGGGAGCTGTTTTTT. Translated: CASSLEALGTGSWGGELFF.

The chain carries TRBV5-1 and TRBJ1-6; 8 nucleotides align to TRBD1. The germline CDR1 and CDR2 sequences are SGHRS and YFSETQ. The V segment lost 0 bases and the J segment 10 bases; nucleotides outside the gene matches: 6. The CDR3 covers 15 residues. CDR3 bases: TGCGCCAGCAGCTTGGTACCAGGGGGCGGGTCACCCCTCCACTTT. Residues: CASSLVPGGGSPLHF.

The chain couples TRBV11-2 to TRBJ2-5; 10 bases map to TRBD2. The CDR3 runs to 15 residues. V lost 1 base to trimming and J lost 5 bases; unmatched junction nucleotides: 4. Germline assignment: CDR1 SGHAT and CDR2 FQNNGV. CDR3 nucleotides: TGTGCCAGCAGCTTAGCACCGACTAGCGGGGAGACCCAGTACTTC. Translated, it gives CASSLAPTSGETQYF.

The V gene is TRBV5-6, the J gene TRBJ1-3, with 7 bases that match TRBD1. V dropped 4 bases and J dropped 4; count of bases not matched to a gene: 2. The CDR3 spans 13 residues. Germline loops: CDR1 SGHDT, CDR2 YYEEEE. The CDR3 DNA sequence: TGTGCCAGCAGCCCGACAGGGGGAAACACCATATATTTT. This translates into CASSPTGGNTIYF.

This clone has just a few counts. The rearrangement joins TRBV2 to TRBJ1-2, with D hard to call. The length of the CDR3 is 12 residues. CDR1 is SNHLY and CDR2 is FYNNEI in the germline V gene. Trimming left V 4 bases short and J 0 bases short, with 3 bases between. CDR3 sequence: CASSAPNYGYTF. CDR3 DNA sequence: TGTGCCAGCAGTGCTCCTAACTATGGCTACACCTTC.

This rearrangement joins TRBV19 to TRBJ2-3; 7 nucleotides agree with TRBD2. CDR3 length equals 18 residues. V gave up 3 bases and J gave up 5 bases; unmatched junction bases: 17. Looked up from germline, CDR1 is LNHDA and CDR2 is SQIVND (reference sequence). CDR3 residues: CASSMGWRLAPMRDTQYF. The CDR3, as DNA: TGTGCCAGTAGTATGGGGTGGAGACTAGCTCCCATGAGAGATACGCAGTATTTT. The variable domain in full, with the rest retrieved from reference TRBV19 and TRBJ2-3, is DGGITQSPKYLFRKEGQNVTLSCEQNLNHDAMYWYRQDPGQGLRLIYYSQIVNDFQKGDIAEGYSVSREKKESFPLTVTSAQKNPTAFYLCASSMGWRLAPMRDTQYFGPGTRLTVL.

This sequence joins TRBV5-4 and TRBJ1-1; D is ambiguous. The V gene lost 3 bases and the J gene lost 1 base, with 10 bases spanning the gap. Germline CDR1 reads SGHNT; CDR2 reads YYREEE (reference sequence). There are 14 residues in the CDR3. CDR3 in amino acids: CASSSWTQNTEAFF. The CDR3 DNA reads TGTGCCAGCAGCTCCTGGACTCAGAACACTGAAGCTTTCTTT. The full variable domain, rest sourced from reference TRBV5-4 and TRBJ1-1, is ETGVTQSPTHLIKTRGQQVTLRCSSQSGHNTVSWYQQALGQGPQFIFQYYREEENGRGNFPPRFSGLQFPNYSSELNVNALELDDSALYLCASSSWTQNTEAFFGQGTRLTVV.

The chain carries TRBV6-4 and TRBJ1-4; 8 nucleotides line up with TRBD1. Germline CDR1 MRHNA, CDR2 SNTAGT. V was pared by 8 bases and J by 8 bases, with 19 bases of the junction left unmatched. This CDR3 spans 17 amino acids. CDR3 in DNA: TGTGCCAGCGTCTCTGGGAGTTTGGACAGGGAAGGAGAAAAACTGTTTTTT. Translating gives CASVSGSLDREGEKLFF.

J is TRBJ2-2 and V is TRBV18; weak D call: TRBD2 (6 bases). V was clipped by 6 bases and J by 2 bases, with 13 bases between them. Germline V lookup: CDR1 KGHSH, CDR2 LQKENI. The CDR3 is 15 residues long. The CDR3 DNA is TGTGCCAGCTCCCAAGGGACTCCTAACACCGGGGAGCTGTTTTTT. Encoded protein: CASSQGTPNTGELFF.